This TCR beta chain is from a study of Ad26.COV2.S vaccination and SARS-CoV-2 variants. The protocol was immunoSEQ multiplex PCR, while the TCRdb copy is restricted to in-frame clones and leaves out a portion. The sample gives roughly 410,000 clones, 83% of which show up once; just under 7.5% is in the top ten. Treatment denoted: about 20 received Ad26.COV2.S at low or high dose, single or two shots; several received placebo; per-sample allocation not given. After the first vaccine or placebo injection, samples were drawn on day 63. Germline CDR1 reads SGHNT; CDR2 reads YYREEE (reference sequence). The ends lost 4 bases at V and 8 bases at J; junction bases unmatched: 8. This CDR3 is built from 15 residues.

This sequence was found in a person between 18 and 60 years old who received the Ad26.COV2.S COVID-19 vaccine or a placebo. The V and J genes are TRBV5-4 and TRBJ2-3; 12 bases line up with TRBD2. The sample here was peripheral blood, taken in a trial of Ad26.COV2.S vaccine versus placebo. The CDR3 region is CASSPGLAGLGTQYF. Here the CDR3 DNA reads TGTGCCAGCAGCCCCGGACTAGCGGGATTGGGTACGCAGTATTTT.